Listed below are T cell receptor beta chains from one sample, sequenced in a study of T cells in Graves' hyperthyroidism and ophthalmopathy. MiXCR, run by TCRdb on the multiplex PCR reads, gives a single entry per CDR3 protein. The table has some 440,000 distinct CDR3 sequences, approximately 15% seen once. Sequencing was done on a sample of blood. The receptors shown here come from a woman in her late teens or twenties with Graves' hyperthyroidism. CDR3s include the opening cysteine and the closing phenylalanine or tryptophan. The D gene is left open where the match is weak. Where a row states a size, it is once, few, many or the class of an expanded clone; other rows omit it.

v_gene,d_gene,abundance,j_gene,CDR3nt,CDR3aa
TRBV30,TRBD2,many,TRBJ2-1,TGTGCCTGGAGAACACAGCGGGGGCTCTACAATGAGCAGTTCTTC,CAWRTQRGLYNEQFF
TRBV5-6,TRBD2,few,TRBJ2-5,TGTGCCAGCAGTTCCCTCCTGGCTAGCGGGAGCCAAGAGACCCAGTACTTC,CASSSLLASGSQETQYF
TRBV6-1,-,many,TRBJ2-7,TGTGCCAGCACCCCCGGCAGTGACCCCTACGAGCAGTACTTC,CASTPGSDPYEQYF
TRBV2,-,many,TRBJ2-1,TGTGCCAGCAGGGGGGACAATGAGCAGTTCTTC,CASRGDNEQFF
TRBV9,TRBD2,few,TRBJ2-5,TGTGCCAGCAGCTTGCAACATAGCGGGAGGGAGACCCAGTACTTC,CASSLQHSGRETQYF
TRBV5-1,-,-,TRBJ2-1,TGCGCCAGCCAGGTGGGACCTGAGCAGTTCTTC,CASQVGPEQFF
TRBV11-3,-,once,TRBJ1-2,TGTGCCAGCAGCTCACTTAGTAGGCCCCTCGGCTACACCTTC,CASSSLSRPLGYTF
TRBV28,-,-,TRBJ2-2,TGTGCCAGCAGTTTCCCCTGGAGGGCCGGGGAGCTGCTTTTT,CASSFPWRAGELLF
TRBV27,-,many,TRBJ2-5,TGTGCCAGCAGTATGAGCCCAACGAATCCGGGCCAAGAGACCCAGTACTTC,CASSMSPTNPGQETQYF
TRBV18,-,many,TRBJ1-2,TGTGCCAGCTCACCCTCGGCAGCCTATGGCTACACCTTC,CASSPSAAYGYTF
TRBV2,-,many,TRBJ2-3,TGTGCCAGCAGAATGGAAACAGGAGATACGCAGTATTTT,CASRMETGDTQYF
TRBV11-2,-,once,TRBJ2-7,TGTGCCAGCAGTCCTGACACGACGACTATTACTGAGCAGTACTTC,CASSPDTTTITEQYF
TRBV6-1,TRBD2,many,TRBJ2-7,TGTGCCAGCGCCCGGGCTAGCGGGGGGCCGGGCGAGCAGTACTTC,CASARASGGPGEQYF
TRBV20-1,TRBD2,many,TRBJ2-7,TGCAGTGCTAGAGATCAGGTAGCGGGGGATTCCTACGAGCAGTACTTC,CSARDQVAGDSYEQYF
TRBV12-3/TRBV12-4,-,many,TRBJ2-2,TGTGCCAGCAGCCTGCCGTATGCGAACACCGGGGAGCTGTTTTTT,CASSLPYANTGELFF
TRBV12-3/TRBV12-4,-,many,TRBJ2-2,TGTGCCAGCAAGTTTAGGGACGAGAGCCGAAACACCGGGGAGCTGTTTTTT,CASKFRDESRNTGELFF
TRBV2,TRBD2,many,TRBJ2-5,TGTGCCAGCAGTGAGGGGCGGGGGGCGTTCCAAGAGACCCAGTACTTC,CASSEGRGAFQETQYF
TRBV27,-,many,TRBJ1-4,TGTGCCAGCAGTTCGAACAGCCTTAATGAAAAACTGTTTTTT,CASSSNSLNEKLFF
TRBV3-1,TRBD2,many,TRBJ2-3,TGTGCCAGCAAGGGAGGGGCCAGCACAGATACGCAGTATTTT,CASKGGASTDTQYF
TRBV2,-,many,TRBJ1-4,TGTGCCAGCAGTTCTCCGGGGGCAGGACGGAATGAAAAACTGTTTTTT,CASSSPGAGRNEKLFF
TRBV12-3/TRBV12-4,TRBD2,many,TRBJ2-2,TGTGCCAGCAGTTTATCGGGGGGGCTGAACACCGGGGAGCTGTTTTTT,CASSLSGGLNTGELFF
TRBV19,-,many,TRBJ1-2,TGTGCCAGTAGTATCACTTATACCAGTCGAGGCTACACCTTC,CASSITYTSRGYTF
TRBV13,TRBD1,-,TRBJ2-7,TGTGCCAGCACCCTGGATACAGGGGTCTACGAGCAGTACTTC,CASTLDTGVYEQYF
TRBV5-6,-,many,TRBJ2-1,TGTGCCAGCAGCTTGGTTGGGGCAGGTCAGGGGAATGAGCAGTTCTTC,CASSLVGAGQGNEQFF
TRBV3-1,-,many,TRBJ1-6,TGTGCCAGCAGCCAAGCGGCGCTTACTGGCTCACCCCTCCACTTT,CASSQAALTGSPLHF
TRBV19,-,many,TRBJ1-6,TGTGCCAGTAGTACAGGGGATAATTCACCCCTCCACTTT,CASSTGDNSPLHF
TRBV20-1,-,-,TRBJ2-7,TGCAGTGCTGAGGCCCGGGGGGCTTCCTACGAGCAGTACTTC,CSAEARGASYEQYF
TRBV3-1,-,many,TRBJ2-1,TGTGCCAGCAGCCAGCGAGCCGGGTATGAGCAGTTCTTC,CASSQRAGYEQFF
TRBV18,-,-,TRBJ1-2,TGTGCCAGCTCACCAATGGGTGCGAGTGGCTACACCTTC,CASSPMGASGYTF
TRBV20-1,-,many,TRBJ1-2,TGCAGTGCTAGTCCCCTCAGGAGTGGCTACACCTTC,CSASPLRSGYTF
TRBV6-1,-,many,TRBJ1-1,TGTGCCAGCAGCTACGGACAGACGGACGCTTTCTTT,CASSYGQTDAFF
TRBV11-2,-,many,TRBJ2-3,TGTGCCAGCAGCTCCGCCAGGGGAGATACGCAGTATTTT,CASSSARGDTQYF
TRBV6-5,TRBD1,-,TRBJ1-6,TGTGCCAGCAGTTACTCGAATTTAGACAGGGTGCATTCACCCCTCCACTTT,CASSYSNLDRVHSPLHF
TRBV19,-,few,TRBJ2-7,TGTGCCAGTAGTACATCCACAGGGTCCACCTACGAGCAGTACTTC,CASSTSTGSTYEQYF
TRBV11-2,-,few,TRBJ2-1,TGTGCCAGCAGCACCCGAGAGGGGGGATCCTACAATGAGCAGTTCTTC,CASSTREGGSYNEQFF
TRBV9,TRBD1,few,TRBJ2-7,TGTGCCAGCAGCGACCGACAGGGGGCCGACGAGCAGTACTTC,CASSDRQGADEQYF
TRBV20-1,-,many,TRBJ2-7,TGCAGTGCTACCAGCGTCCACGACGAGCAGTACTTC,CSATSVHDEQYF
TRBV5-1,-,many,TRBJ1-2,TGCGCCAGCAGCTTGGACTCCGTCTATGGCTACACCTTC,CASSLDSVYGYTF
TRBV2,-,many,TRBJ2-2,TGTGCCAGCAGAGAGGGGTCGGACGGGGAGCTGTTTTTT,CASREGSDGELFF
TRBV7-9,TRBD2,few,TRBJ2-1,TGTGCCAGCAGCTTAGGGACTAGCAGCAATGAGCAGTTCTTC,CASSLGTSSNEQFF
TRBV5-8,-,many,TRBJ1-1,TGTGCCAGCAGCCGACTTAGTTTAGCAGACACTGAAGCTTTCTTT,CASSRLSLADTEAFF
TRBV18,-,many,TRBJ1-1,TGTGCCAGCTCACCACGTGGGGGCTTAGGAACTGAAGCTTTCTTT,CASSPRGGLGTEAFF
TRBV6-1,-,many,TRBJ1-5,TGTGCCAGCACCCTGGAGGGGAGTAATCAGCCCCAGCATTTT,CASTLEGSNQPQHF
TRBV6-1,-,many,TRBJ2-7,TGTGCCAGCAGTGAAGTGACAGCTCGGAACGAGCAGTACTTC,CASSEVTARNEQYF
TRBV30,TRBD2,few,TRBJ2-5,TGTGCCTGGAGTGTGACTAGCGGGGGGGAGACCCAGTACTTC,CAWSVTSGGETQYF
TRBV27,-,many,TRBJ1-1,TGTGCCAGCAGTCAACGGTTATTATTGGTGAACACTGAAGCTTTCTTT,CASSQRLLLVNTEAFF
TRBV2,-,many,TRBJ2-5,TGTGCCAGCGGGGCGCAAGAGACCCAGTACTTC,CASGAQETQYF
TRBV5-8,TRBD2,many,TRBJ2-1,TGTGCCAGCAGTTTTCCTACCGGGACTAGCGGGAGGAATGAGCAGTTCTTC,CASSFPTGTSGRNEQFF
TRBV27,-,-,TRBJ1-2,TGTGCCAGCAGTTTATCCAGGATCGCATATTATGGCTACACCTTC,CASSLSRIAYYGYTF
TRBV5-6,TRBD2,many,TRBJ2-5,TGTGCCAGCAGCTTGTATGGGACTAGCGGGAGGTCAGAGACCCAGTACTTC,CASSLYGTSGRSETQYF
TRBV9,-,-,TRBJ2-1,TGTGCCAGCAGCGTAGCTGGGGCCAAAGGGTCTGGTTCCGATGAGCAGTTCTTC,CASSVAGAKGSGSDEQFF
TRBV12-3/TRBV12-4,-,many,TRBJ2-3,TGTGCCAGCAGTTTCCAGGGGGAGGCGACAGATACGCAGTATTTT,CASSFQGEATDTQYF
TRBV28,TRBD2,many,TRBJ2-2,TGTGCCAGCAGTTTAAGTGGCGGGGGAGGCGGGGAGCTGTTTTTT,CASSLSGGGGGELFF
TRBV3-1,TRBD1,many,TRBJ1-5,TGTGCCAGCAGCCGAGGGACAGGGAATCAGCCCCAGCATTTT,CASSRGTGNQPQHF
TRBV29-1,-,many,TRBJ2-7,TGCAGCGTTAACCCAAAGGGTGGCAGGATCGACGAGCAGTACTTC,CSVNPKGGRIDEQYF